Below, 18 T cell receptor beta chains from the same sample are listed, as sequenced in a study of cytomegalovirus exposure and HLA in healthy donors. Use of 60 Vbeta and 13 Jbeta primers characterized the PCR. The method was immunoSEQ multiplex PCR; TCRdb's version includes in-frame clones alone and lacks a portion of them. The table lists some 170,000 clones, less than 85% of them singletons. The sequenced material came from PBMCs. The receptors come from a man aged 55 to 70 in good health and CMV-seronegative.

The V gene is TRBV28, the J gene TRBJ1-2; the D gene is possibly TRBD1 (5 bases). The CDR3 runs to 14 residues. In germline, CDR1 is MDHEN, CDR2 SYDVKM. V lost 5 bases and J 4 bases, leaving 14 bases between the germline ends. CDR3 DNA sequence: TGTGCCAGCAGTCCGACAGCCCCTACCTATGGCTACACCTTC. Amino acids: CASSPTAPTYGYTF.

This chain joins TRBV30 and TRBJ1-5, with 7 bases lining up with TRBD1. CDR1 GTSNPN and CDR2 SVGIG come from the germline V gene (reference sequence). The CDR3 spans 14 residues. The V segment lost 0 bases and the J segment 5 bases; nucleotides outside the gene matches: 4. The CDR3 protein is CAWSVSTGDQPQHF. DNA of the CDR3: TGTGCCTGGAGTGTTAGTACAGGGGATCAGCCCCAGCATTTT.

This sequence joins TRBV28 and TRBJ2-5; 7 nucleotides agree with TRBD1. Losses at the gene ends were 10 bases for V and 4 bases for J; bases not matched to a gene: 15. Germline loops: CDR1 MDHEN, CDR2 SYDVKM. This CDR3 is built from 15 residues. The CDR3 protein is CATSHPRGRVETQYF. DNA for the CDR3: TGTGCCACTTCCCACCCAAGGGGGCGAGTAGAGACCCAGTACTTC.

This chain connects TRBV19 to TRBJ1-5, with 7 bases that match TRBD1. Germline V CDR1 and CDR2: LNHDA, SQIVND (reference sequence). The CDR3 loop spans 13 amino acids. V lost 4 bases, J lost 11 bases, and 8 bases stayed unmatched. The CDR3 coding sequence is TGTGCCAGTAGTAGTGCCCCGCAGGGGGCCCAGCATTTT. It is translated as CASSSAPQGAQHF. Together with reference TRBV19 and TRBJ1-5, the CDR3 gives the full variable domain: DGGITQSPKYLFRKEGQNVTLSCEQNLNHDAMYWYRQDPGQGLRLIYYSQIVNDFQKGDIAEGYSVSREKKESFPLTVTSAQKNPTAFYLCASSSAPQGAQHFGDGTRLSIL.

This chain links TRBV30 with TRBJ2-2, with D perhaps matching TRBD2 (6 bases). V lost 5 bases and J lost 3, with 10 bases in between. The CDR3 contains 13 residues. Looked up from germline, CDR1 is GTSNPN and CDR2 is SVGIG (reference sequence). Here the CDR3 DNA reads TGTGCCTGGCGGGACTTCCACACCGGGGAGCTGTTTTTT. This encodes CAWRDFHTGELFF.

The chain carries TRBV7-3 and TRBJ2-1; 8 positions match TRBD2. CDR3 length: 15 amino acids. Losses at the gene ends were 2 bases for V and 7 bases for J; bases not matched to a gene: 7. Germline V lookup: CDR1 SGHTA, CDR2 FQGTGA. CDR3 DNA sequence: TGTGCCAGCAGCTTACACGGGGGGGCCGGTAATGAGCAGTTCTTC. Amino acid sequence: CASSLHGGAGNEQFF.

The chain is built from TRBV14 and TRBJ1-6, with unresolved D. The CDR3 spans 15 residues. The V gene lost 3 bases and the J gene lost 0 bases, with 6 bases spanning the gap. The germline CDR1 and CDR2 sequences are SGHDN and FVKESK. The CDR3 DNA reads as TGTGCCAGCAGCCAGTGGAGCTCCTATAATTCACCCCTCCACTTT. Its translation is CASSQWSSYNSPLHF.

This rearrangement joins TRBV10-3 to TRBJ1-4; D possibly corresponds to TRBD1 (5 bases). V was shortened by 3 bases and J by 8 bases, with 19 bases between the two germline ends. The germline CDR1 and CDR2 sequences are ENHRY and SYGVKD. The CDR3 runs 16 residues. CDR3 in amino acids: CAISESLSQGREKLFF. The CDR3 nucleotides are TGTGCCATCAGTGAATCGTTAAGTCAGGGAAGGGAAAAACTGTTTTTT.

This clone was seen more than once but under ten times. V and J are TRBV29-1 and TRBJ2-7, with 7 nucleotides matching TRBD2. The CDR3 totals 13 residues. With 8 bases clipped from V and 6 bases from J, the junction kept 13 bases outside the gene matches. Germline lookup yields CDR1 SQVTM and CDR2 ANQGSEA. CDR3 coding DNA: TGCAGCTCACGTGGGGGGGGTGGCGGCGAGCAGTACTTC. Its protein product is CSSRGGGGGEQYF.

This rearrangement joins TRBV7-9 to TRBJ2-7, with D possibly matching TRBD2 (5 bases). Germline assignment: CDR1 SEHNR and CDR2 FQNEAQ (reference sequence). The CDR3 runs to 12 residues. V gave up 8 bases and J gave up 1 base, with 9 bases separating them. CDR3 DNA: TGTGCCAGCGAAAGGGAGTCCTACGAGCAGTACTTC. It yields the protein CASERESYEQYF.

This rearrangement joins TRBV30 to TRBJ2-2; TRBD2 matches at 10 bases. This CDR3 spans 17 amino acids. The junction had 11 bases not matched to a gene; V was cut back by 4 bases and J by 3 bases. The germline V gene encodes CDR1 GTSNPN and CDR2 SVGIG (reference sequence). The CDR3 sequence is CAWMGLAGDIDTGELFF. The CDR3 region has the DNA TGTGCCTGGATGGGGCTAGCGGGAGACATCGACACCGGGGAGCTGTTTTTT.

The chain links TRBV7-9 to TRBJ2-3; weak D call: TRBD2 (5 bases). Germline CDR1 is SEHNR and CDR2 is FQNEAQ (reference sequence). Trimming took 3 bases from V and 2 from J, leaving 12 bases between them. CDR3 length: 15 amino acids. The CDR3 is CASSFDRGLTDTQYF. CDR3 DNA sequence: TGTGCCAGCAGCTTCGATCGGGGTCTCACAGATACGCAGTATTTT.

The chain is built from TRBV10-3 and TRBJ2-5; TRBD1 matches at 10 bases. The germline V gene has CDR1 ENHRY and CDR2 SYGVKD. The CDR3 spans 14 residues. V was pared by 7 bases and J by 4 bases, with 6 bases of the junction left unmatched. The CDR3: CAITPTGGSETQYF. The CDR3 coding sequence is TGTGCCATCACCCCGACAGGGGGCTCAGAGACCCAGTACTTC.

The gene calls are TRBV29-1 and TRBJ2-1, with 13 bases that match TRBD2. Per germline, CDR1 SQVTM and CDR2 ANQGSEA. The ends lost 7 bases at V and 5 bases at J; junction bases unmatched: 5. The CDR3 runs 14 residues. Written as DNA, the CDR3 is TGCAGCGGGAAACTAGCGGGGGGGCACAATGAGCAGTTCTTC. It encodes CSGKLAGGHNEQFF.

The chain couples TRBV27 to TRBJ1-4; D might be TRBD1 (6 bases). The CDR3 extends over 16 amino acids. V shed 3 bases and J shed 3 bases, with 14 bases lying between them. The germline gives CDR1 MNHEY, CDR2 SMNVEV (reference sequence). The CDR3 spells CASSFGWGQANEKLFF. In nucleotides, the CDR3 is TGTGCCAGCAGTTTCGGTTGGGGGCAGGCTAATGAAAAACTGTTTTTT.

This clone was found a few times. This chain uses TRBV7-6 with TRBJ2-5, with D maybe TRBD1 (6 bases). The CDR3 runs to 13 residues. The V and J ends lost 1 base and 7 bases respectively, with 10 bases between them. CDR1 and CDR2 from the germline V gene are SGHVS and FNYEAQ. CDR3 sequence reads: CASSLVGAGTQYF. The CDR3 DNA reads TGTGCCAGCAGCTTAGTGGGGGCCGGGACCCAGTACTTC.

This clone was observed a few times. The chain links TRBV19 to TRBJ1-1, with D perhaps matching TRBD1 (6 bases). The CDR3 loop spans 13 amino acids. The V gene's germline CDR1 is LNHDA and CDR2 SQIVND (reference sequence). Trimming took off 2 bases at V and 7 bases at J, with 11 bases between the two ends. CDR3 sequence (DNA): TGTGCCAGTAGTATAAGTTTCAGGGGTGAAGCTTTCTTT. Translating it yields CASSISFRGEAFF.

The V and J genes are TRBV19 and TRBJ2-6, with TRBD1 matching over 7 bases. The ends lost 3 bases at V and 4 bases at J; junction bases unmatched: 9. In germline, CDR1 is LNHDA, CDR2 SQIVND (reference sequence). The CDR3 sequence is 17 residues long. The CDR3 spells CASSMRRQGNGANVLTF. Here the CDR3 DNA reads TGTGCCAGTAGTATGAGGAGACAGGGTAACGGGGCCAACGTCCTGACTTTC.